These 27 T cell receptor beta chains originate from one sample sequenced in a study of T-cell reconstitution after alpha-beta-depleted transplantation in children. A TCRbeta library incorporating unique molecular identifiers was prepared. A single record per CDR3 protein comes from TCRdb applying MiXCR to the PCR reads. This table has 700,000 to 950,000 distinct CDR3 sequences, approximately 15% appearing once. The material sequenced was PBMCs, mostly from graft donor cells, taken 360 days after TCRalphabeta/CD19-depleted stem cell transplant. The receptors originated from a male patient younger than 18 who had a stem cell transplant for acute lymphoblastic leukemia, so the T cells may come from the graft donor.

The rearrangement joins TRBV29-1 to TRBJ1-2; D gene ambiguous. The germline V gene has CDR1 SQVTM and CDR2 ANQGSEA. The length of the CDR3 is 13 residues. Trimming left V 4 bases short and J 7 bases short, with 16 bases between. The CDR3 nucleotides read TGCAGCGTTGGGCGCCAGGCTCTGGCTGGCTACACCTTC. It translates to CSVGRQALAGYTF.

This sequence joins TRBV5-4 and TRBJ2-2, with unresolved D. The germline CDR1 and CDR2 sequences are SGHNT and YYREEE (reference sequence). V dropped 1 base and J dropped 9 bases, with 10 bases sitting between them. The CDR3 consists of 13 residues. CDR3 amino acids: CASSLPGTRELFF. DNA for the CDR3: TGTGCCAGCAGCTTGCCGGGTACCAGGGAGCTGTTTTTT.

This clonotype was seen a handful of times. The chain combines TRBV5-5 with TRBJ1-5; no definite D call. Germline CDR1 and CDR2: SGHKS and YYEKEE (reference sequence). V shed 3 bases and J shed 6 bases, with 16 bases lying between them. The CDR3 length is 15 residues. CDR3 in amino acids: CASSSVLGLSQPQHF. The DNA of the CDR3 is TGTGCCAGCAGCTCGGTCTTGGGCCTAAGTCAGCCCCAGCATTTT.

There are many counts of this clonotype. The CDR3 DNA sequence: TGCAGCGTTGACGTTGCAGCCCTGGGGACCCAGTACTTC. Translating gives CSVDVAALGTQYF. J is TRBJ2-5 and V is TRBV29-1; D not certain. Deletions cut 3 bases from V and 7 bases from J, with 15 bases between. The CDR3 runs to 13 residues. CDR1 is SQVTM and CDR2 is ANQGSEA in the germline V gene. The full variable domain, rest sourced from reference TRBV29-1 and TRBJ2-5, is SAVISQKPSRDICQRGTSLTIQCQVDSQVTMMFWYRQQPGQSLTLIATANQGSEATYESGFVIDKFPISRPNLTFSTLTVSNMSPEDSSIYLCSVDVAALGTQYFGPGTRLLVL.

The CDR3 sequence: CASSFRTSGIGEQFF. Written as DNA, the CDR3 is TGTGCCAGCAGTTTCCGGACTAGCGGGATTGGCGAGCAGTTCTTC. The gene calls are TRBV12-3 or TRBV12-4 and TRBJ2-1; 12 bases match TRBD2. CDR3 size: 15 residues. With V trimmed by 3 bases and J by 10 bases, 7 bases remained unmatched.

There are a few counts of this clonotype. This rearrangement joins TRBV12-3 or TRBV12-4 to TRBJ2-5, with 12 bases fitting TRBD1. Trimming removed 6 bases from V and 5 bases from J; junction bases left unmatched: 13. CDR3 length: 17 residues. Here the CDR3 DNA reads TGTGCCAGCAGCGTCGGGACAGGGGGCGCGAATAGGGAGACCCAGTACTTC. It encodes CASSVGTGGANRETQYF.

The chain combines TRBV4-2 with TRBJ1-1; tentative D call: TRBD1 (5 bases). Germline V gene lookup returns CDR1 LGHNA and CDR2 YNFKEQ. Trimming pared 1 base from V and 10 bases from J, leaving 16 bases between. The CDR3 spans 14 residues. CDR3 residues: CASSQGFWGSRAFF. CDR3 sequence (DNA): TGTGCCAGCAGCCAAGGGTTTTGGGGGTCGCGAGCTTTCTTT.

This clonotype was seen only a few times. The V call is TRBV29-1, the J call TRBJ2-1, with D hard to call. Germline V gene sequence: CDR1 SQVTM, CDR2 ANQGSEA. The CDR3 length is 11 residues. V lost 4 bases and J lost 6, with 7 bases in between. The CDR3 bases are TGCAGCGTTGGACCCAGCAATGAGCAGTTCTTC. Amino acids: CSVGPSNEQFF.

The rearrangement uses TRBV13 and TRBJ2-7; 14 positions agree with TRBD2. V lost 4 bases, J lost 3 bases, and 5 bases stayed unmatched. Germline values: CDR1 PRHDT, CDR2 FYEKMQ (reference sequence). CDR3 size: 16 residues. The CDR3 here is CASSSGLAGEDYEQYF. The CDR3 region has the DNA TGTGCCAGCAGCTCGGGACTAGCGGGAGAGGACTACGAGCAGTACTTC.

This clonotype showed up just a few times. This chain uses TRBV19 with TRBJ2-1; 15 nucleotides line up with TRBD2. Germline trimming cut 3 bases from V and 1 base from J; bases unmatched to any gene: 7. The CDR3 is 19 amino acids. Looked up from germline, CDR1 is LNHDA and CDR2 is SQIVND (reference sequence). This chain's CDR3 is CASSIGLAGGFMSYNEQFF. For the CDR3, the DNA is TGTGCCAGTAGTATTGGACTAGCGGGAGGGTTCATGTCCTACAATGAGCAGTTCTTC.

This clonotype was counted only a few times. This CDR3 reads CASSQDPPGRTDTQYF. CDR3 coding DNA: TGTGCCAGCAGCCAAGATCCGCCGGGTCGCACAGATACGCAGTATTTT. This chain links TRBV3-1 with TRBJ2-3; D remains ambiguous. V was cut by 0 bases and J by 1 base, with 11 bases left in between. Germline CDR1 is LGHDT and CDR2 is YNNKEL (reference sequence). The CDR3 loop spans 16 amino acids.

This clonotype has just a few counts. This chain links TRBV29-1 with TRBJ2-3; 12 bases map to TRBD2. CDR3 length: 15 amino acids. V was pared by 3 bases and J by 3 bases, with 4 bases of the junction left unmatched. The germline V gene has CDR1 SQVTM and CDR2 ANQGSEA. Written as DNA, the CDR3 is TGCAGCGTTGAGACTAGCGGGAGTTTTACAGATACGCAGTATTTT. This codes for CSVETSGSFTDTQYF.

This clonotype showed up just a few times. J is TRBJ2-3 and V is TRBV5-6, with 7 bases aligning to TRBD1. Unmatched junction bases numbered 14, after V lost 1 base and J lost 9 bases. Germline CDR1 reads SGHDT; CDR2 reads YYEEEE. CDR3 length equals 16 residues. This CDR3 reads CASSLLGTALGVTQYF. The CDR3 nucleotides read TGTGCCAGCAGCTTGCTCGGGACAGCCCTAGGGGTGACGCAGTATTTT. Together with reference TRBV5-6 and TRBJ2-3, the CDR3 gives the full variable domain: DAGVTQSPTHLIKTRGQQVTLRCSPKSGHDTVSWYQQALGQGPQFIFQYYEEEERQRGNFPDRFSGHQFPNYSSELNVNALLLGDSALYLCASSLLGTALGVTQYFGPGTRLTVL.

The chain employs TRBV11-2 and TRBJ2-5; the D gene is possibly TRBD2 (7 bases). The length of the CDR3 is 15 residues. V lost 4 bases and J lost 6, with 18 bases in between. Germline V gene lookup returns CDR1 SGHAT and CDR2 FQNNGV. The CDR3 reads CASSSPGRGSKTQYF. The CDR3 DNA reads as TGTGCCAGCAGCTCCCCGGGGAGGGGGTCGAAGACCCAGTACTTC.

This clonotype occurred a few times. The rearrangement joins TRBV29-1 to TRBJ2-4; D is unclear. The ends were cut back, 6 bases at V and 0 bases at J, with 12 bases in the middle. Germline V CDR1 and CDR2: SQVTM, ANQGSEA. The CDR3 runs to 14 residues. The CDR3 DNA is TGCAGCGTCCACCTCAAATCAGCCAAAAACATTCAGTACTTC. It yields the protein CSVHLKSAKNIQYF.

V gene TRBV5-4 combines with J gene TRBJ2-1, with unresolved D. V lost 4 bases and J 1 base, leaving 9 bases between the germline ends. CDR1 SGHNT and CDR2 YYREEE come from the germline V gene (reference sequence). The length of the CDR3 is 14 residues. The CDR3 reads CASSASTSYNEQFF. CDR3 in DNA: TGTGCCAGCAGCGCCAGTACATCCTACAATGAGCAGTTCTTC.

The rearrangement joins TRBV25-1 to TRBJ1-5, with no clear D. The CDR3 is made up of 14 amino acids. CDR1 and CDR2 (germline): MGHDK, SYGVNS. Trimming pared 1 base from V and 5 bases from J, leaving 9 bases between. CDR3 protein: CASSEWAGHQPQHF. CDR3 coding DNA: TGTGCCAGCAGTGAATGGGCAGGCCATCAGCCCCAGCATTTT.

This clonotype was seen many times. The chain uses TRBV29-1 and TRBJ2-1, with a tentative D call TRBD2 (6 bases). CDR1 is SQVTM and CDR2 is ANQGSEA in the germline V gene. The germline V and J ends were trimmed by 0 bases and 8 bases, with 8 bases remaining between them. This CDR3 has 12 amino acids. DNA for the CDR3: TGCAGCGTTGAAGACAGGAGGGATGAGCAGTTCTTC. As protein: CSVEDRRDEQFF.

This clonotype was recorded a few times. The CDR3 spells CASSGGAGGWYEQYF. The DNA of the CDR3 is TGCGCCAGCAGCGGGGGAGCGGGAGGGTGGTACGAGCAGTACTTC. The chain joins TRBV5-1 to TRBJ2-7; the match to TRBD2 covers 10 bases. CDR1 is SGHRS and CDR2 is YFSETQ in the germline V gene. The CDR3 is 15 residues long. The J segment lost 4 bases and the V segment lost 4 bases, leaving 8 bases of the junction unmatched.

This CDR3 is CASSLGLTSGNTIYF. In DNA, the CDR3 is TGTGCCAGCAGCTTAGGTTTGACCTCTGGAAACACCATATATTTT. The V gene is TRBV7-9, the J gene TRBJ1-3; D ambiguous. The V gene's germline CDR1 is SEHNR and CDR2 FQNEAQ (reference sequence). The CDR3 is made up of 15 amino acids. V lost 1 base and J 0 bases, leaving 7 bases between the germline ends.

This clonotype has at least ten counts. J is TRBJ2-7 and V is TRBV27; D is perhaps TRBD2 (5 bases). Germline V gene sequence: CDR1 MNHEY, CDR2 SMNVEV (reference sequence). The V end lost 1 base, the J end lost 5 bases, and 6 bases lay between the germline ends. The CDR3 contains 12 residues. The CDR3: CASSLFGNEQYF. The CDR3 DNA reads TGTGCCAGCAGTTTATTCGGGAACGAGCAGTACTTC.

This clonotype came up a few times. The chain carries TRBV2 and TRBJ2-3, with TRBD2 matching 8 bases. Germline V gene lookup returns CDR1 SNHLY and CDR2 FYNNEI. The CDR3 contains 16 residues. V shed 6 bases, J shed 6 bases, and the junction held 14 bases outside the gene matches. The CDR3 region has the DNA TGTGCCAGCAGCGGACTAGCCGGGCCCCCTTGGGATACGCAGTATTTT. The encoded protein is CASSGLAGPPWDTQYF. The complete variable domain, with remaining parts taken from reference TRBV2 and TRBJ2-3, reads EPEVTQTPSHQVTQMGQEVILRCVPISNHLYFYWYRQILGQKVEFLVSFYNNEISEKSEIFDDQFSVERPDGSNFTLKIRSTKLEDSAMYFCASSGLAGPPWDTQYFGPGTRLTVL.

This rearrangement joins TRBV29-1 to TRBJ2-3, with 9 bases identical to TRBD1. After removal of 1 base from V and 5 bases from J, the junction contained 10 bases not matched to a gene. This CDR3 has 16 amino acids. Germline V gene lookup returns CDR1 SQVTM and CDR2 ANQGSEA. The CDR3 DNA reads TGCAGCGTTGAAGGGGACAGGGATGCCTGGGGAGATACGCAGTATTTT. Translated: CSVEGDRDAWGDTQYF.

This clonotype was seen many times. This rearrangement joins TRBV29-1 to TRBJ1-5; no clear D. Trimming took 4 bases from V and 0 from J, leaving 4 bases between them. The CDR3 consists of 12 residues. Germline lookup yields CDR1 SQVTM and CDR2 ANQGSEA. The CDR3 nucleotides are TGCAGCGTTGGCTATAGCAATCAGCCCCAGCATTTT. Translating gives CSVGYSNQPQHF.

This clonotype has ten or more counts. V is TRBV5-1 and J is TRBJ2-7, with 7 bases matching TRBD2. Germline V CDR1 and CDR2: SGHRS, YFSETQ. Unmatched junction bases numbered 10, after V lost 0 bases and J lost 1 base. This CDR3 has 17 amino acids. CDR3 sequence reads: CASSLGGGYALSYEQYF. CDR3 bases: TGCGCCAGCAGCTTGGGGGGAGGGTACGCATTGTCCTACGAGCAGTACTTC.

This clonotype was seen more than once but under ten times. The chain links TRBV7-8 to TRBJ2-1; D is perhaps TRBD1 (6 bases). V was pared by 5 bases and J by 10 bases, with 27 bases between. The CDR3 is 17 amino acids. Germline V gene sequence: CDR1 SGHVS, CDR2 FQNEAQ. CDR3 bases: TGTGCCAGCAGCCCTTACGCAGCAATATCACAGGGTTGGGAGCAGTTCTTC. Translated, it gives CASSPYAAISQGWEQFF. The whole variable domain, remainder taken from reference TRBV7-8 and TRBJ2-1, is GAGVSQSPRYKVAKRGQDVALRCDPISGHVSLFWYQQALGQGPEFLTYFQNEAQLDKSGLPSDRFFAERPEGSVSTLKIQRTQQEDSAVYLCASSPYAAISQGWEQFFGPGTRLTVL.

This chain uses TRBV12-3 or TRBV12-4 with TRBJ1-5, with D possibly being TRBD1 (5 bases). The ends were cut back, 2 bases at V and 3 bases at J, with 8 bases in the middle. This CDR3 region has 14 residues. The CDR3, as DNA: TGTGCCAGCAGTTTATCAGGGATCAATCAGCCCCAGCATTTT. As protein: CASSLSGINQPQHF.